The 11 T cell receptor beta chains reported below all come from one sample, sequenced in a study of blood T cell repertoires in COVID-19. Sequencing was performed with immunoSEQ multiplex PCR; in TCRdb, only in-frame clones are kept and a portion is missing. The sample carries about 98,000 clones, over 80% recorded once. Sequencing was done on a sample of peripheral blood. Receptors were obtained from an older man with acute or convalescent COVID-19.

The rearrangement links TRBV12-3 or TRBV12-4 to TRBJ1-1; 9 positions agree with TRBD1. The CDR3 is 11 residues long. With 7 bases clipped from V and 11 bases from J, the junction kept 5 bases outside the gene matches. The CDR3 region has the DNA TGTGCCAGCAATACAGGGGGCATGGCTTTCTTT. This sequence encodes CASNTGGMAFF.

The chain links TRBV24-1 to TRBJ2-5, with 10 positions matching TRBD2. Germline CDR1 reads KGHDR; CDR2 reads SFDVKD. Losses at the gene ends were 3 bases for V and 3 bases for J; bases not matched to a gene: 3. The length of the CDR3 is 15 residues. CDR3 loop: CATSDASGGKETQYF. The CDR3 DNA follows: TGTGCCACCAGTGATGCTAGCGGGGGTAAAGAGACCCAGTACTTC.

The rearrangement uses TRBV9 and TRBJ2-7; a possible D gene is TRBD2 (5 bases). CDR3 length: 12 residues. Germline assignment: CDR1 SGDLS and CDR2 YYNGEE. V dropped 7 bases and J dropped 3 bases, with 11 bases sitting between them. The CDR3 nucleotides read TGTGCCAGCGGAGCAGACTACTACGAGCAGTACTTC. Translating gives CASGADYYEQYF.

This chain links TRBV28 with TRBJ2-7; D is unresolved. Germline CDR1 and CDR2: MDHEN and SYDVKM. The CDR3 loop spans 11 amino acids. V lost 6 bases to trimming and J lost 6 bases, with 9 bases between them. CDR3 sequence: CASSPHFEQYF. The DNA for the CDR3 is TGTGCCAGCAGCCCCCACTTCGAGCAGTACTTC. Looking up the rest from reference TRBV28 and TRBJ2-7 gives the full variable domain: DVKVTQSSRYLVKRTGEKVFLECVQDMDHENMFWYRQDPGLGLRLIYFSYDVKMKEKGDIPEGYSVSREKKERFSLILESASTNQTSMYLCASSPHFEQYFGPGTRLTVT.

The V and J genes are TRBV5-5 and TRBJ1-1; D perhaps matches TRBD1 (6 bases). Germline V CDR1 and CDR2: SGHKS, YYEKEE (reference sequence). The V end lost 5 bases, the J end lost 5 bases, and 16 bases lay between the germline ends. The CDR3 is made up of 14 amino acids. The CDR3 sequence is CASSFDTGTTEAFF. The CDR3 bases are TGTGCCAGCAGTTTTGACACAGGGACGACTGAAGCTTTCTTT.

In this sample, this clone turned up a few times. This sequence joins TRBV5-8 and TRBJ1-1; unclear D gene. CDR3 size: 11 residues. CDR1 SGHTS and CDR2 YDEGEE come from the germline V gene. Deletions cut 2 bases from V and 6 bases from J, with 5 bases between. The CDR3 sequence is CASSFGPEAFF. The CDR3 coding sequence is TGTGCCAGCAGCTTTGGGCCTGAAGCTTTCTTT.

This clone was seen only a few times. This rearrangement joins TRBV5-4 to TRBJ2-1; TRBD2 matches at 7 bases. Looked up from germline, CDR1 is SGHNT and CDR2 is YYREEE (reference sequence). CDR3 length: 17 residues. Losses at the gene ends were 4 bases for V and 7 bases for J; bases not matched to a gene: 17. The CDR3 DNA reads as TGTGCCAGCAGCCCGCCGCCAGCGGCACACGGGAGGAATGAGCAGTTCTTC. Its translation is CASSPPPAAHGRNEQFF.

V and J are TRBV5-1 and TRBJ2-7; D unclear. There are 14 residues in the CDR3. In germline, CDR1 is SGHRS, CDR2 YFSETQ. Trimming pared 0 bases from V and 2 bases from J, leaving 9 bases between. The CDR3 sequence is CASSLEAVAYEQYF. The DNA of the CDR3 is TGCGCCAGCAGCTTGGAGGCGGTCGCCTACGAGCAGTACTTC.

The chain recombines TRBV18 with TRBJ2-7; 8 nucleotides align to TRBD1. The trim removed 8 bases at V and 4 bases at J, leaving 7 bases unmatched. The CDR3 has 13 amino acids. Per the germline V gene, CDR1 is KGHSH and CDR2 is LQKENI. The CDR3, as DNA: TGTGCCAGCAACAGGGGGGCGCGTTACGAGCAGTACTTC. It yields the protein CASNRGARYEQYF.

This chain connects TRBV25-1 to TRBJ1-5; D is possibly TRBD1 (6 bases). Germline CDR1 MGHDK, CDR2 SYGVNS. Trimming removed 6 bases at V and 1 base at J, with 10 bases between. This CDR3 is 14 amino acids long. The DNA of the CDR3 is TGTGCCAGCAGCCGGGACACAAGCAATCAGCCCCAGCATTTT. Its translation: CASSRDTSNQPQHF. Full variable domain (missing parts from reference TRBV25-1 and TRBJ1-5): EADIYQTPRYLVIGTGKKITLECSQTMGHDKMYWYQQDPGMELHLIHYSYGVNSTEKGDLSSESTVSRIRTEHFPLTLESARPSHTSQYLCASSRDTSNQPQHFGDGTRLSIL.

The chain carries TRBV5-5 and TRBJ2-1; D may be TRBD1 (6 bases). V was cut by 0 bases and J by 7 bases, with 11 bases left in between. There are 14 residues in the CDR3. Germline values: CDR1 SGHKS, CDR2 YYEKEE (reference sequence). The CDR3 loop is CASSLAGGWNEQFF. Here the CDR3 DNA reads TGTGCCAGCAGCTTGGCTGGGGGCTGGAATGAGCAGTTCTTC.